The 4 T cell receptor beta chains reported below all come from one sample, sequenced in a study of monozygotic twins with inflammatory bowel disease. No DNA is given; TCRdb re-called the 5' RACE reads and lists each CDR3 protein once. The sample data list over 130,000 distinct CDR3 sequences. Material: blood. The receptors stem from a human donor with ulcerative colitis or Crohn's disease, or a healthy co-twin of an affected twin (not recorded which).

V gene TRBV15 combines with J gene TRBJ1-2. Germline CDR1 reads LNHNV; CDR2 reads YYDKDF (reference sequence). The CDR3 runs to 12 residues. This CDR3 is CATSRVNYGYTF.

The chain recombines TRBV7-8 with TRBJ2-4. The CDR3 consists of 15 residues. The germline gives CDR1 SGHVS, CDR2 FQNEAQ. The chain's CDR3 is CASSLDIVGENIQYF.

V usage is TRBV20-1 and J usage is TRBJ1-1; the TCRdb call, TRBD1, lacks DNA for checking. The CDR3 runs 17 residues. Germline-derived CDR1 and CDR2 are DFQATT and SNEGSKA (reference sequence). The CDR3 protein is CSASEAWAGGMNTEAFF.

This rearrangement joins TRBV29-1 to TRBJ2-2. The CDR3 extends over 12 amino acids. Germline-derived CDR1 and CDR2 are SQVTM and ANQGSEA. The CDR3 spells CSVSRNTGELFF.